This T cell receptor beta chain was recovered during a study of T cell responses to AZD1222 COVID-19 vaccine. Study overall: Pooling of second doses given at about 4 or about 12 weeks was done.

With V trimmed by 2 bases and J by 6 bases, 6 bases remained unmatched. CDR3 length: 14 residues. CDR1 and CDR2 (germline): MNHNS, SASEGT. General study points: With dominance at 160-218 and 743-854, vaccine-associated CD4 TCRs spanned spike. Variant regions that are unmutated are reportedly the target of nearly half of spike-specific TCRs. Repertoire sampling happened only post peak T cell response.

Some clones are missing from TCRdb's copy, which holds only in-frame ones; the method was immunoSEQ multiplex PCR. The sample lists 150,000 to 200,000 clones, roughly 93% occurring once. About this clone itself: No antigen is known for it.

The chain employs TRBV6-1 and TRBJ1-1; 7 nucleotides line up with TRBD1. The sample was peripheral blood, taken on day 0 of AZD1222 vaccination. The receptor's source is an adult in good health. CDR3 region: CASSELQGVAEAFF. The CDR3 DNA sequence: TGTGCCAGCAGTGAATTGCAGGGGGTAGCTGAAGCTTTCTTT.